The present entry profiles one T cell receptor beta chain with its context. In the source study's methods: Amplification from reference gene primers served as the basis for estimated nucleated cell counts. Some clones are missing from TCRdb's copy, which holds only in-frame ones; the method was immunoSEQ multiplex PCR. From that table come the V and J calls and clone size; the DNA was used to work out D and trimming. The sample holds roughly 300,000 clones; roughly 87% are singletons and the top ten take 4.5% to 7%. These data are taken from a study of blood T cell repertoires in COVID-19. For the study at large: In each case, the material was cDNA or gDNA derived from T cells, B-cell-depleted T cells, or PBMCs.

Enrolled through a virtual design, the participants were between roughly 18 and 95 years of age and came from around 25 US areas. Recovered participants had two consecutive negative NP/OP PCR tests, healthcare professional clearance, or symptom resolution. This clonotype was sampled from a woman aged 25 to 45 who had recovered from COVID-19. The sequencing sample was made of PBMCs or T cells enriched from blood (not recorded which).

The CDR3, as DNA: TGTGCCACCAGCAAGGACAGGGGGCTCGGGGACACTGAAGCTTTCTTT. It translates to CATSKDRGLGDTEAFF. V usage is TRBV15 and J usage is TRBJ1-1; 11 bases line up with TRBD1. The V and J ends lost 4 bases and 3 bases, in that order; junction bases with no gene match: 7. Germline-derived CDR1 and CDR2 are LNHNV and YYDKDF (reference sequence). The CDR3 runs 16 residues.